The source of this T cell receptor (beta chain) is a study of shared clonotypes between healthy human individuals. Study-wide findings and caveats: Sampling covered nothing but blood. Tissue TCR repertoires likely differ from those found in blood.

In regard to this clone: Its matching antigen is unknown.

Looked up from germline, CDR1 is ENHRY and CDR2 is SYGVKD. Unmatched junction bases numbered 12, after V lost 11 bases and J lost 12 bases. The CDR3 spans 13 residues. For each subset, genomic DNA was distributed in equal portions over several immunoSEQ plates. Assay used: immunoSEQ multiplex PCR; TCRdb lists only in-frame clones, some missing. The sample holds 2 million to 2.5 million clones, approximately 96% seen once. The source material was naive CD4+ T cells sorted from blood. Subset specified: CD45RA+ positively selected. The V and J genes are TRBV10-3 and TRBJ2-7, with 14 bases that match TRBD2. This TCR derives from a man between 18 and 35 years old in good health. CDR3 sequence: CAVSKGLAGDGYF. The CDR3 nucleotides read TGTGCCGTCTCGAAGGGACTAGCGGGAGATGGGTACTTC.